This T cell receptor (beta chain) was captured in a study of control samples from healthy donors and cancer patients. The CDR3 is 17 residues long. With 7 bases removed from V and 4 bases from J, the gap between germline ends came to 20 bases. Germline CDR1 is MNHEY and CDR2 is SMNVEV (reference sequence). TCRdb's copy holds only in-frame clones and misses some; the assay was immunoSEQ multiplex PCR. This sample yields some 80,000 clones, of which just under 90% are seen a single time; around 5.1% belongs to the top ten. The sequence was collected from a man aged 45-65 years in good health. Sample: blood. The V and J genes are TRBV27 and TRBJ1-6; D gene uncertain. DNA of the CDR3: TGTGCCAGCACGTCCCTAGGTGCAGCGGCTTATAATTCACCCCTCCACTTT. This translates into CASTSLGAAAYNSPLHF.